The rows below give T cell receptor beta chains drawn from one sample of a study of blood T cell repertoires in COVID-19. Measured with immunoSEQ multiplex PCR; TCRdb has only the in-frame clones, and not every one. Of about 260,000 clones listed, about 87% were seen once; the top ten hold approximately 1.5%. The specimen was peripheral blood. Every receptor here comes from a woman between 40 and 50 years old who had recovered from COVID-19. Both conserved end residues are part of each CDR3. Each record gives: D gene, J gene, clone size, V gene, CDR3 DNA, CDR3 protein. A D gene is named only where the DNA matches it firmly. Only part of the rows carry a size: once, few, many, or a class if the clone is expanded.

D: .
J: TRBJ2-2
size: .
V: TRBV11-3
DNA: TGTGCCAGCAGCTTAAGAACAGGAGTCCCCGGGGAGCTGTTTTTT
CDR3: CASSLRTGVPGELFF

D: .
J: TRBJ1-4
size: .
V: TRBV5-1
DNA: TGCGCCAGCAGCTTGGAAGGGGTGGCTGATGAAAAACTGTTTTTT
CDR3: CASSLEGVADEKLFF

D: .
J: TRBJ2-5
size: .
V: TRBV7-3
DNA: TGTGCCAGCAGCTTAGGGGGGGCCGAGATGACCCAGTACTTC
CDR3: CASSLGGAEMTQYF

D: .
J: TRBJ2-5
size: .
V: TRBV5-5
DNA: TGTGCCAGCAGCTTGCGAGGGGAGACCCAGTACTTC
CDR3: CASSLRGETQYF

D: .
J: TRBJ2-5
size: .
V: TRBV7-3
DNA: TGTGCCAGCAGCTTAGCGGGGGCGGGTGAGACCCAGTACTTC
CDR3: CASSLAGAGETQYF

D: .
J: TRBJ1-6
size: .
V: TRBV5-1
DNA: TGCGCCAGCAGCACCGGGACACGGAATTCACCCCTCCACTTT
CDR3: CASSTGTRNSPLHF

D: TRBD1
J: TRBJ2-7
size: once
V: TRBV5-6
DNA: TGTGCCAGCAGCGAAACCGGGACAGGGAACGAGCAGTACTTC
CDR3: CASSETGTGNEQYF

D: .
J: TRBJ2-5
size: .
V: TRBV9
DNA: TGTGCCAGCAGCGTAGCGTTATTGGGTAGCGGTGAGGGCGGACAAGAGACCCAGTACTTC
CDR3: CASSVALLGSGEGGQETQYF

D: .
J: TRBJ1-5
size: .
V: TRBV16
DNA: TGTGCCAGCAGCCAAATTGGGGCGTCTATTCAGCCCCAGCATTTT
CDR3: CASSQIGASIQPQHF

D: .
J: TRBJ2-7
size: .
V: TRBV5-6
DNA: TGTGCCAGCAGAGGTAGGGACTCCGACGAGCAGTACTTC
CDR3: CASRGRDSDEQYF

D: .
J: TRBJ1-2
size: .
V: TRBV9
DNA: TGTGCCAGCAGCGTAGCTAGGCTTAACTATGGCTACACCTTC
CDR3: CASSVARLNYGYTF

D: TRBD2
J: TRBJ2-7
size: .
V: TRBV11-2
DNA: TGTGCCAGCAGCCTTCTGGGGACTAGCGGGATCTACGAGCAGTACTTC
CDR3: CASSLLGTSGIYEQYF

D: TRBD2
J: TRBJ2-7
size: .
V: TRBV9
DNA: TGTGCCAGCAGCGTAGTGGCTAGCGGGGCGGGGGAGCAGTACTTC
CDR3: CASSVVASGAGEQYF

D: .
J: TRBJ2-7
size: .
V: TRBV7-2
DNA: TGTGCCAGCAGCTCCCAACCTTCGGGGTACGAGCAGTACTTC
CDR3: CASSSQPSGYEQYF

D: .
J: TRBJ2-7
size: .
V: TRBV14
DNA: TGTGCCAGCAGCCAAGATGGCCGGCGGTCCCACGAGCAGTACTTC
CDR3: CASSQDGRRSHEQYF

D: .
J: TRBJ1-1
size: .
V: TRBV11-1
DNA: TGTGCCAGCAGCCCAGGGGCGTGGGACACTGAAGCTTTCTTT
CDR3: CASSPGAWDTEAFF

D: TRBD1
J: TRBJ1-1
size: .
V: TRBV10-2
DNA: TGCGCCAGCAGTGAGCCACAGGGGGCCCAGAACACTGAAGCTTTCTTT
CDR3: CASSEPQGAQNTEAFF

D: TRBD1
J: TRBJ1-2
size: .
V: TRBV7-9
DNA: TGTGCCAGCAGCACCCGACAGGGGAGTATCTATGGCTACACCTTC
CDR3: CASSTRQGSIYGYTF

D: .
J: TRBJ1-5
size: few
V: TRBV12-3/TRBV12-4
DNA: TGTGCCAGCAGTTTCTTTGAGGATCAGCCCCAGCATTTT
CDR3: CASSFFEDQPQHF

D: TRBD1
J: TRBJ1-1
size: .
V: TRBV5-4
DNA: TGTGCCAGCAGCCTGGGGACAGGGGGCATCTGGACTGAAGCTTTCTTT
CDR3: CASSLGTGGIWTEAFF

D: TRBD1
J: TRBJ1-2
size: few
V: TRBV5-1
DNA: TGCGCCAGCAGCTGGACAGGGGATGGTGGCTACACCTTC
CDR3: CASSWTGDGGYTF

D: .
J: TRBJ1-5
size: .
V: TRBV5-5
DNA: TGTGCCAGCAGCTTGGGCGAAAATCAGCCCCAGCATTTT
CDR3: CASSLGENQPQHF

D: TRBD1
J: TRBJ2-7
size: .
V: TRBV18
DNA: TGTGCCAGCTCCCCTTTAGCTGACAGGACAGGTTTCAAGCAGTACTTC
CDR3: CASSPLADRTGFKQYF

D: .
J: TRBJ1-1
size: .
V: TRBV10-3
DNA: TGTGCCATCAGGGGGGACACCAAGAACACTGAAGCTTTCTTT
CDR3: CAIRGDTKNTEAFF

D: .
J: TRBJ1-2
size: .
V: TRBV7-2
DNA: TGTGCCAGCAGCTTACAACAAAACTATGGCTACACCTTC
CDR3: CASSLQQNYGYTF

D: .
J: TRBJ1-2
size: .
V: TRBV5-1
DNA: TGCGCCAGCAGCTTGGCCCAGAACTATGGCTACACCTTC
CDR3: CASSLAQNYGYTF

D: TRBD1
J: TRBJ2-7
size: .
V: TRBV4-1
DNA: TGCGCCAGCAGCCAATATGGGACAGGGGACGAGCAGTACTTC
CDR3: CASSQYGTGDEQYF

D: .
J: TRBJ1-5
size: .
V: TRBV15
DNA: TGTGCCACCAGCAGAGATCTCTCCGCGCTACCCCAGCATTTT
CDR3: CATSRDLSALPQHF

D: TRBD1
J: TRBJ1-1
size: few
V: TRBV2
DNA: TGTGCCAGCAGTGAAGCAGGGGGCTTTGGGACTTTCTTT
CDR3: CASSEAGGFGTFF

D: .
J: TRBJ1-1
size: .
V: TRBV2
DNA: TGTGCCAGCAGTGGCGCACGCCCAGGGAAAACTGAAGCTTTCTTT
CDR3: CASSGARPGKTEAFF